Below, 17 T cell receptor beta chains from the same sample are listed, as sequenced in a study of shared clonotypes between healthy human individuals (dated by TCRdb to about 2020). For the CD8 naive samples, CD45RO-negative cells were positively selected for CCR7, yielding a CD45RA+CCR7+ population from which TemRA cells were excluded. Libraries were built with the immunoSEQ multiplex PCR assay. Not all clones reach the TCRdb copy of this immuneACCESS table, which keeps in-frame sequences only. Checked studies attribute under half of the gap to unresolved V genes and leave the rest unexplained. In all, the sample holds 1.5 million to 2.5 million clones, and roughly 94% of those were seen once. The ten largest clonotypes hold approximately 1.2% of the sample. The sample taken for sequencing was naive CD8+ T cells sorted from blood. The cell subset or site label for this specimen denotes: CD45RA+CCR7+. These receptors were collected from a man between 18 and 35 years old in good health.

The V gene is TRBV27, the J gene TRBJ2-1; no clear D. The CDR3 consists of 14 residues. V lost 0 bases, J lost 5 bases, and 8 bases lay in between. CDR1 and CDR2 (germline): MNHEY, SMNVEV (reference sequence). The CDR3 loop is CASSLSPTNNEQFF. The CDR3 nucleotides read TGTGCCAGCAGTTTATCCCCTACCAACAATGAGCAGTTCTTC.

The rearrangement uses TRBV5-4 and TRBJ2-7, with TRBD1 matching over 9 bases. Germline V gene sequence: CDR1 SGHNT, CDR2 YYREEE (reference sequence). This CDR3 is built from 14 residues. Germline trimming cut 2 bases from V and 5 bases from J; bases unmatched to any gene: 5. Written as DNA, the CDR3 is TGTGCCAGCAGCTTCGGGGACAGGGTGGACGAGCAGTACTTC. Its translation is CASSFGDRVDEQYF.

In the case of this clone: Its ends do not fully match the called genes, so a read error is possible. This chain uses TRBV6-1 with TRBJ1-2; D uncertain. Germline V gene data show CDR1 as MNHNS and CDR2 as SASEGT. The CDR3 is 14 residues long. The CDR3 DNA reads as TGTGCCAGCAGGGAAGAAGTTTTTAACTATGGCTACACCTTC. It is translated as CASREEVFNYGYTF.

The CDR3 sequence: CASSELTSGAYEQYF. CDR3 in DNA: TGCGCCAGCAGTGAGTTGACTAGCGGAGCCTACGAGCAGTACTTC. The chain is built from TRBV10-1 and TRBJ2-7; 9 bases fit TRBD2. The CDR3 length is 15 residues. From germline, CDR1 is WNHNN and CDR2 SYGVQD (reference sequence). Unmatched junction bases numbered 3, after V lost 1 base and J lost 2 bases.

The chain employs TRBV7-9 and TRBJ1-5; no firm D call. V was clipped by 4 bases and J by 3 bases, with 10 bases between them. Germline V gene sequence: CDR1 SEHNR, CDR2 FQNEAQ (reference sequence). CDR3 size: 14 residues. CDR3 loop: CASSSKGPNQPQHF. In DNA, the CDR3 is TGTGCCAGCAGCTCAAAGGGCCCCAATCAGCCCCAGCATTTT. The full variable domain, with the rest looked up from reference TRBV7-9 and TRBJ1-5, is DTGVSQNPRHKITKRGQNVTFRCDPISEHNRLYWYRQTLGQGPEFLTYFQNEAQLEKSRLLSDRFSAERPKGSFSTLEIQRTEQGDSAMYLCASSSKGPNQPQHFGDGTRLSIL.

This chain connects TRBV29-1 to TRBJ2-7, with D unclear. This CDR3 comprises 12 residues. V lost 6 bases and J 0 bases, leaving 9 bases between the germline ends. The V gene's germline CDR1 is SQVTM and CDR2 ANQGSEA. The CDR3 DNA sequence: TGCAGCGTCCGAAAAAGCTCCTACGAGCAGTACTTC. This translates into CSVRKSSYEQYF.

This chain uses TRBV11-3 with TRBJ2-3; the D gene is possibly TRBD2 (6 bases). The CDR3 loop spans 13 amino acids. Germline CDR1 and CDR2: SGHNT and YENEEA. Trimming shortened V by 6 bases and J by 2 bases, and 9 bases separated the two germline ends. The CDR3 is CASSGGTTDTQYF. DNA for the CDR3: TGTGCCAGCAGTGGAGGGACCACAGATACGCAGTATTTT.

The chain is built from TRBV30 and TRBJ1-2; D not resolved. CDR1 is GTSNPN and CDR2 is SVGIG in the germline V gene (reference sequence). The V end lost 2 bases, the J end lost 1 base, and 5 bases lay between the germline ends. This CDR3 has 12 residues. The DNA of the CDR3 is TGTGCCTGGAGTCGGAGTAACTATGGCTACACCTTC. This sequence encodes CAWSRSNYGYTF. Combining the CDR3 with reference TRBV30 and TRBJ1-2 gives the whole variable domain SQTIHQWPATLVQPVGSPLSLECTVEGTSNPNLYWYRQAAGRGLQLLFYSVGIGQISSEVPQNLSASRPQDRQFILSSKKLLLSDSGFYLCAWSRSNYGYTFGSGTRLTVV.

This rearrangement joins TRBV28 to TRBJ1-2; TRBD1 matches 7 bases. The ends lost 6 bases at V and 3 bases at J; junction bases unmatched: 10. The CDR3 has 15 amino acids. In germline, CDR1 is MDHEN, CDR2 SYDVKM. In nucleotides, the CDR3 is TGTGCCAGCAGCGTCGACAGGGCCCCATACTATGGCTACACCTTC. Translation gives CASSVDRAPYYGYTF.

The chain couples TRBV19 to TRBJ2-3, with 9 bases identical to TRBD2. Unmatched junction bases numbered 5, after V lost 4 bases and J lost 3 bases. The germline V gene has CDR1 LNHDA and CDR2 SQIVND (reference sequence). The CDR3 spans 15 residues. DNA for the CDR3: TGTGCCAGTAGTACTATAGCGGGAGTGACAGATACGCAGTATTTT. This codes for CASSTIAGVTDTQYF.

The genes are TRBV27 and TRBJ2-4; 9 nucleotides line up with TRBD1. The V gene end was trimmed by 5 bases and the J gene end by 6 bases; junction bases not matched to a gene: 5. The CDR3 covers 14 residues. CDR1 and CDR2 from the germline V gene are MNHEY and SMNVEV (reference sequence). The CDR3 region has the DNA TGTGCCAGCAGTCCGGGACAGGGCGGAAACATTCAGTACTTC. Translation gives CASSPGQGGNIQYF.

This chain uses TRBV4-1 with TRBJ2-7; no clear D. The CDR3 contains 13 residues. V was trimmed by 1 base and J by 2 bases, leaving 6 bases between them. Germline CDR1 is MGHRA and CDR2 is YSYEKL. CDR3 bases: TGCGCCAGCAGCCAAGTCTCGCCCTACGAGCAGTACTTC. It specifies CASSQVSPYEQYF.

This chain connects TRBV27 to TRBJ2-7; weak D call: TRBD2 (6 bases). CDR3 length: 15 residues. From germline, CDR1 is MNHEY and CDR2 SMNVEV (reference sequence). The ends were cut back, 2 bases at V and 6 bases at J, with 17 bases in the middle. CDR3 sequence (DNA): TGTGCCAGCAGTTTAATTCAGTCCCGGGGAGGCGAGCAGTACTTC. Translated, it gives CASSLIQSRGGEQYF.

Here the CDR3 DNA reads TGTGCCTGTCAGCCTGGGATGAACACTGAAGCTTTCTTT. This gives the protein CACQPGMNTEAFF. The gene calls are TRBV30 and TRBJ1-1; D not certain. The length of the CDR3 is 13 residues. The ends were cut back, 6 bases at V and 0 bases at J, with 11 bases in the middle. Germline V gives CDR1 GTSNPN, CDR2 SVGIG (reference sequence).

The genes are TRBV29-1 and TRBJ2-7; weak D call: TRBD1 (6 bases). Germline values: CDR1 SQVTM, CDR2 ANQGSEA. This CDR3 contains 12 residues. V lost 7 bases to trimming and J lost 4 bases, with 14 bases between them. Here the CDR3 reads CSAWNQGYEQYF. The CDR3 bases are TGCAGCGCCTGGAACCAGGGGTACGAGCAGTACTTC.

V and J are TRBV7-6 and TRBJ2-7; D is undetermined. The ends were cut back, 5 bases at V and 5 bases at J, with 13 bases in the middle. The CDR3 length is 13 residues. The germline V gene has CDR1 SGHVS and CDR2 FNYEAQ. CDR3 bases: TGTGCCAGCAGCAAAAAATCAGGAGACGAGCAGTACTTC. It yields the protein CASSKKSGDEQYF.

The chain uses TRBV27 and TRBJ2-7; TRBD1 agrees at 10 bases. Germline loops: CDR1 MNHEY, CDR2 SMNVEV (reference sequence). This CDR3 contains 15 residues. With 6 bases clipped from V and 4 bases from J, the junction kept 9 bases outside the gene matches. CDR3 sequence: CASRWTGQGVYEQYF. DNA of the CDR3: TGTGCCAGCAGATGGACTGGACAGGGGGTATACGAGCAGTACTTC.